Listed below are T cell receptor beta chains from one sample, sequenced in a study of blood T cells in healthy people across ages. Each CDR3 protein is one row after TCRdb ran MiXCR on the 5' RACE reads. The sample consists of 1.5 million to 2 million distinct CDR3 sequences, roughly 32% of them appearing once. The source material was blood. Receptors were obtained from a woman in her twenties or thirties in good health. Each CDR3 is given without its conserved first and last residue. The D gene is left open where the match is weak. Some rows mark clone size as missing; the rest say once, few, many or name a class of expanded clone.

v_call d_call clone_size cdr3_aa
TRBV20-1 . few SANWVHEQY
TRBV28 TRBD1 . ASSLEVRGTGVMNTEAF
TRBV6-1 TRBD1 few ASNSPQGQGAQEHGYT
TRBV6-1 . . ASKRVASFYGYT
TRBV20-1 . . SARGGDSNYEQY
TRBV13 TRBD2 . ASSLTGTSGRGFTDTQY
TRBV5-1 TRBD1 once ASRDPSQGDTEAF
TRBV2 . . ASAPEGEETQY
TRBV28 . . ASLTRKGNEAF
TRBV30 . . AWRVQGWDYGYT
TRBV28 TRBD2 . ASSLYLGETSGRDLTDTQY
TRBV6-1 TRBD1 . ASSGALRDSQETQY
TRBV20-1 . . SARDGGVLRGSNQPQH
TRBV13 . . ASSLSTGTPGNEQF
TRBV2 . few ASNTLGLYEQY
TRBV5-4 . . ASSYEPGLSNEQF
TRBV20-1 . once SAPDRPAGEQY